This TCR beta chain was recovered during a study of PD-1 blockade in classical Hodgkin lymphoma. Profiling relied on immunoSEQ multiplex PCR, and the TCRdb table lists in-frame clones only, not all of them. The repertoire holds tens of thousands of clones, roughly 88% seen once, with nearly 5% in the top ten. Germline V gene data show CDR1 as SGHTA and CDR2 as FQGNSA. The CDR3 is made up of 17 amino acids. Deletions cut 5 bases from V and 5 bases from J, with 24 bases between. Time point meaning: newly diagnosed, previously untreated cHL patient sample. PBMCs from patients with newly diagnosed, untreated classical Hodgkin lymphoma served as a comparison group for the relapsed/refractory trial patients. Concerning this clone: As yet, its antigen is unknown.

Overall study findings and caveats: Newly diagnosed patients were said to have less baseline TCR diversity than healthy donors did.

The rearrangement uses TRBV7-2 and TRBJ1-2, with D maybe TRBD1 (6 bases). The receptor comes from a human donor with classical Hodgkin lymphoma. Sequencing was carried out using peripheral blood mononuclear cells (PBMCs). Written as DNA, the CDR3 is TGTGCCAGCAGCCCCAAGGGGGGAGGGCTGGATAGATATGGCTACACCTTC. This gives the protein CASSPKGGGLDRYGYTF.